A single sample is the source of the 11 T cell receptor beta chains below, sequenced in a study of T cell changes during pregnancy in multiple sclerosis. The protocol was immunoSEQ multiplex PCR, while the TCRdb copy is restricted to in-frame clones and leaves out a portion. The table includes some 85,000 clones, just under 95% detected once. The specimen was peripheral blood, collected in the third trimester of pregnancy. All receptors come from a female donor with multiple sclerosis, enrolled in a pregnancy study.

The chain employs TRBV19 and TRBJ2-7; a weak D match, TRBD2 (7 bases). This CDR3 contains 16 residues. V lost 5 bases to trimming and J lost 1 base, with 18 bases between them. The V gene's germline CDR1 is LNHDA and CDR2 SQIVND (reference sequence). Here the CDR3 reads CASSQGAGAGSYEQYF. CDR3 sequence (DNA): TGTGCCAGTAGTCAGGGCGCGGGGGCCGGATCCTACGAGCAGTACTTC.

The rearrangement links TRBV7-2 to TRBJ2-5; 8 positions agree with TRBD2. The CDR3 loop spans 16 amino acids. Germline V gives CDR1 SGHTA, CDR2 FQGNSA. Losses at the gene ends were 2 bases for V and 5 bases for J; bases not matched to a gene: 10. This CDR3 is CASSLSLRTSLETQYF. CDR3 sequence (DNA): TGTGCCAGCAGCTTAAGCCTCCGGACTAGCCTGGAGACCCAGTACTTC.

The rearrangement links TRBV28 to TRBJ2-4; TRBD2 might be the D (6 bases). The germline CDR1 and CDR2 sequences are MDHEN and SYDVKM. The CDR3 is 16 amino acids. Trimming left V 6 bases short and J 9 bases short, with 24 bases between. The CDR3: CASSRSDTAAGSIQYF. The DNA for the CDR3 is TGTGCCAGCAGCCGTTCGGACACGGCTGCGGGGAGCATTCAGTACTTC.

V is TRBV30 and J is TRBJ2-1; 13 nucleotides match TRBD2. This CDR3 spans 17 amino acids. Germline CDR1 is GTSNPN and CDR2 is SVGIG (reference sequence). V lost 3 bases, J lost 4 bases, and 9 bases stayed unmatched. CDR3 DNA sequence: TGTGCCTGGAGCCAAGAGGGACTAGCGGGACGTTACAATGAGCAGTTCTTC. This gives the protein CAWSQEGLAGRYNEQFF.

The chain couples TRBV23-1 to TRBJ2-6; D is undetermined. TRBV23-1 falls under the ORF class, with uncertain function. V lost 0 bases and J 0 bases, leaving 6 bases between the germline ends. The CDR3 contains 16 residues. CDR3 sequence reads: CASSQSRDSGANVLTF. The CDR3 DNA reads TGCGCCAGCAGTCAATCGCGAGACTCTGGGGCCAACGTCCTGACTTTC.

The chain employs TRBV5-1 and TRBJ2-5; 7 bases are shared with TRBD1. Per germline, CDR1 SGHRS and CDR2 YFSETQ. V lost 5 bases to trimming and J lost 5 bases; unmatched junction nucleotides: 6. The CDR3 is 13 amino acids. The CDR3 is CASRSQGWETQYF. CDR3 DNA: TGCGCCAGCAGATCACAGGGGTGGGAGACCCAGTACTTC. The full variable domain, rest sourced from reference TRBV5-1 and TRBJ2-5, is KAGVTQTPRYLIKTRGQQVTLSCSPISGHRSVSWYQQTPGQGLQFLFEYFSETQRNKGNFPGRFSGRQFSNSRSEMNVSTLELGDSALYLCASRSQGWETQYFGPGTRLLVL.

This clone was counted a single time. The rearrangement uses TRBV11-2 and TRBJ1-2, with TRBD1 matching 8 bases. V was clipped by 1 base and J by 5 bases; unmatched bases: 3. The CDR3 runs 14 residues. CDR1 is SGHAT, CDR2 FQNNGV, per germline. CDR3 sequence (DNA): TGTGCCAGCAGCTTAGGTCACAGGGGGTATGGCTACACCTTC. Amino acid sequence: CASSLGHRGYGYTF.

The V call is TRBV11-2, the J call TRBJ2-5, with a tentative D call TRBD2 (5 bases). The CDR3 runs to 13 residues. Trimming removed 5 bases from V and 0 bases from J, with 7 bases in between. Germline V gives CDR1 SGHAT, CDR2 FQNNGV. Written as DNA, the CDR3 is TGTGCCAGCAGCCAGCGGAACCAAGAGACCCAGTACTTC. It is translated as CASSQRNQETQYF.

The chain couples TRBV5-8 to TRBJ1-1; 8 bases fit TRBD1. CDR1 SGHTS and CDR2 YDEGEE come from the germline V gene. The V segment lost 5 bases and the J segment 5 bases; nucleotides outside the gene matches: 23. This CDR3 is built from 19 residues. CDR3 coding DNA: TGTGCCAGCAGACTACCGGGACAGGAGGTGAAGGGCTGGGCAACTGAAGCTTTCTTT. It specifies CASRLPGQEVKGWATEAFF.

This clone was seen a single time. The CDR3 reads CASSELGQGAGEQYF. The CDR3 bases are TGTGCCAGCAGTGAATTGGGACAGGGGGCGGGTGAGCAGTACTTC. This sequence joins TRBV6-1 and TRBJ2-7, with 12 positions matching TRBD1. V was pared by 2 bases and J by 7 bases, with 6 bases of the junction left unmatched. The germline gives CDR1 MNHNS, CDR2 SASEGT. The CDR3 extends over 15 amino acids.

This clone appeared once. The CDR3 nucleotides read TGTGCCAGCAGCTTGCAGGGGCCCGACGAGCAGTACTTC. As protein: CASSLQGPDEQYF. J is TRBJ2-7 and V is TRBV5-8, with D possibly TRBD1 on 6 matching bases. Germline loops: CDR1 SGHTS, CDR2 YDEGEE. The CDR3 loop spans 13 amino acids. V lost 1 base and J lost 5, with 10 bases in between.